Each of the 20 T cell receptor beta chains below was sequenced from the same sample in a study of blood T cell repertoires in COVID-19. Only in-frame clones appear in the TCRdb table, and some are missing; sequencing was by immunoSEQ multiplex PCR. The repertoire holds fewer than 250,000 clones, with around 90% as singletons. Sequences were obtained from peripheral blood. The receptors were sampled from a man younger than 40 with COVID-19, enrolled during active disease.

V usage is TRBV2 and J usage is TRBJ1-4; no reliable D call. Germline lookup yields CDR1 SNHLY and CDR2 FYNNEI. The CDR3 length is 14 residues. V gave up 6 bases and J gave up 0 bases, with 8 bases separating them. The CDR3 DNA sequence: TGTGCCAGCAGACGTGAGGCAACTAATGAAAAACTGTTTTTT. Protein product: CASRREATNEKLFF.

The chain joins TRBV30 to TRBJ1-6; unclear D gene. Trimming removed 3 bases from V and 5 bases from J, with 5 bases in between. The germline V gene encodes CDR1 GTSNPN and CDR2 SVGIG (reference sequence). This CDR3 has 12 residues. The CDR3 protein is CAWSVNNSPLHF. CDR3 in DNA: TGTGCCTGGAGCGTAAATAATTCACCCCTCCACTTT.

V is TRBV5-1 and J is TRBJ1-2; 8 bases map to TRBD1. The ends lost 4 bases at V and 5 bases at J; junction bases unmatched: 4. The germline V gene has CDR1 SGHRS and CDR2 YFSETQ. CDR3 length: 13 amino acids. In nucleotides, the CDR3 is TGCGCCAGCAGCCCCGGACAGGGTTATGGCTACACCTTC. This sequence encodes CASSPGQGYGYTF.

The chain carries TRBV9 and TRBJ1-5, with 11 bases aligning to TRBD1. The junction had 7 bases not matched to a gene; V was cut back by 4 bases and J by 7 bases. From germline, CDR1 is SGDLS and CDR2 YYNGEE. The CDR3 sequence is 15 residues long. The DNA of the CDR3 is TGTGCCAGCAGCCGGGGGACAGGGGGTGGACAGCCCCAGCATTTT. This sequence encodes CASSRGTGGGQPQHF.

A few counts support this clone. The chain joins TRBV7-9 to TRBJ2-7; 7 bases are shared with TRBD1. The CDR3 spans 14 residues. The germline V gene has CDR1 SEHNR and CDR2 FQNEAQ (reference sequence). The V gene end was trimmed by 5 bases and the J gene end by 8 bases; junction bases not matched to a gene: 12. The CDR3 region has the DNA TGTGCCAGCAGCGCACGACAGGGAAGGGAGAAGCAGTACTTC. This sequence encodes CASSARQGREKQYF.

The chain employs TRBV7-9 and TRBJ2-2, with 8 bases that match TRBD2. The CDR3 extends over 16 amino acids. V gave up 5 bases and J gave up 1 base; unmatched junction bases: 6. Germline V gene sequence: CDR1 SEHNR, CDR2 FQNEAQ (reference sequence). CDR3: CASSKGSGGNTGELFF. The CDR3 nucleotides read TGTGCCAGCAGCAAGGGGAGCGGGGGGAACACCGGGGAGCTGTTTTTT.

As for this clone: Other DNA sequences within the sample encode an identical CDR3. The rearrangement links TRBV5-4 to TRBJ2-5, with 9 bases matching TRBD2. Germline CDR1 reads SGHNT; CDR2 reads YYREEE (reference sequence). The CDR3 consists of 15 residues. The V gene end was trimmed by 0 bases and the J gene end by 1 base; junction bases not matched to a gene: 1. The CDR3 DNA reads as TGTGCCAGCAGCTTGGGACTAGCGGCCCAAGAGACCCAGTACTTC. Translation: CASSLGLAAQETQYF.

The V call is TRBV6-5, the J call TRBJ1-1, with D possibly TRBD1 on 6 matching bases. Germline loops: CDR1 MNHEY, CDR2 SVGAGI. This CDR3 has 15 residues. The V end was cut by 2 bases, the J end by 0 bases, with 10 bases between. CDR3 region: CASSYTGTLNTEAFF. The CDR3 region has the DNA TGTGCCAGCAGTTACACAGGGACGTTGAACACTGAAGCTTTCTTT.

The chain employs TRBV7-9 and TRBJ2-1, with D unclear. Trimming shortened V by 1 base and J by 10 bases, and 8 bases separated the two germline ends. The CDR3 runs to 12 residues. Looked up from germline, CDR1 is SEHNR and CDR2 is FQNEAQ (reference sequence). CDR3 in amino acids: CASSLVVREQFF. CDR3 DNA: TGTGCCAGCAGCTTAGTAGTGAGGGAGCAGTTCTTC.

The chain recombines TRBV5-1 with TRBJ1-1; D possibly corresponds to TRBD1 (5 bases). Germline V gene lookup returns CDR1 SGHRS and CDR2 YFSETQ. V lost 3 bases and J 1 base, leaving 10 bases between the germline ends. The CDR3 covers 14 residues. The CDR3 coding sequence is TGCGCCAGCAGCTGGGGACTCGCGAACACTGAAGCTTTCTTT. Encoded protein: CASSWGLANTEAFF.

This clone was seen only a few times. The rearrangement uses TRBV25-1 and TRBJ1-2; 8 bases fit TRBD1. This CDR3 comprises 12 residues. V trimming: 4 bases; J trimming: 5 bases; junction bases outside the gene matches: 0. CDR1 and CDR2 from the germline V gene are MGHDK and SYGVNS. The CDR3 here is CASSGTGYGYTF. CDR3 DNA: TGTGCCAGCAGTGGGACAGGGTATGGCTACACCTTC.

V and J are TRBV5-3 and TRBJ1-2; D gene ambiguous. TRBV5-3 is labeled an ORF, and its function is uncertain. This CDR3 spans 14 amino acids. Trimming cost V 0 bases and J 3 bases, with 9 bases left between them. The CDR3 reads CARSLGRIDYGYTF. DNA of the CDR3: TGTGCCAGAAGCTTGGGCAGAATTGACTATGGCTACACCTTC.

The chain recombines TRBV14 with TRBJ1-5; 10 nucleotides line up with TRBD1. CDR3 length equals 20 residues. V lost 1 base to trimming and J lost 0 bases; unmatched junction nucleotides: 12. Germline V lookup: CDR1 SGHDN, CDR2 FVKESK. CDR3 bases: TGTGCCAGCAGCCAAGTGGAGGACAGGGGGACCCACCATAGCAATCAGCCCCAGCATTTT. This translates into CASSQVEDRGTHHSNQPQHF.

This chain links TRBV11-2 with TRBJ2-1; no clear D gene. V was trimmed by 5 bases and J by 9 bases, leaving 11 bases between them. From germline, CDR1 is SGHAT and CDR2 FQNNGV. The CDR3 extends over 12 amino acids. DNA of the CDR3: TGTGCCAGCAGCGTACAGTTACTTGAGCAGTTCTTC. This sequence encodes CASSVQLLEQFF.

The CDR3 protein is CASSPVPGQGGRTEAFF. As DNA, the CDR3 is TGTGCCAGCTCACCCGTCCCGGGACAGGGAGGGAGAACTGAAGCTTTCTTT. The rearrangement links TRBV18 to TRBJ1-1; TRBD1 matches 9 bases. Germline V gene sequence: CDR1 KGHSH, CDR2 LQKENI. The CDR3 consists of 17 residues. Germline trimming cut 3 bases from V and 5 bases from J; bases unmatched to any gene: 13. Together with reference TRBV18 and TRBJ1-1, the CDR3 gives the full variable domain: NAGVMQNPRHLVRRRGQEARLRCSPMKGHSHVYWYRQLPEEGLKFMVYLQKENIIDESGMPKERFSAEFPKEGPSILRIQQVVRGDSAAYFCASSPVPGQGGRTEAFFGQGTRLTVV.

The chain couples TRBV11-3 to TRBJ2-1; D uncertain. Germline CDR1 reads SGHNT; CDR2 reads YENEEA. Trimming shortened V by 1 base and J by 10 bases, and 8 bases separated the two germline ends. This CDR3 has 12 residues. CDR3 in DNA: TGTGCCAGCAGCTTAGGCCCTAGGGAGCAGTTCTTC. It encodes CASSLGPREQFF.

CDR3 DNA: TGTGCCAGCAGCTTATTTTGCGAGCGGCAGCCTGATCAGCCCCAGCATTTT. This translates into CASSLFCERQPDQPQHF. The rearrangement joins TRBV7-4 to TRBJ1-5, with D unclear. Looked up from germline, CDR1 is SGHVT and CDR2 is SQSDAQ. This CDR3 is 17 amino acids long. Between the trimmed V and J ends, which lost 2 bases and 5 bases, there was a span of 19 bases.

This clone was detected only once. The chain recombines TRBV5-4 with TRBJ2-2, with a possible D match to TRBD2 (5 bases). CDR1 SGHNT and CDR2 YYREEE come from the germline V gene (reference sequence). The CDR3 has 15 residues. V lost 4 bases, J lost 0 bases, and 10 bases lay in between. Written as DNA, the CDR3 is TGTGCCAGCAGCCTCGGACTGTCGAACACCGGGGAGCTGTTTTTT. This encodes CASSLGLSNTGELFF.

CDR3 in DNA: TGCGCCAGCAGCTCAGGGACAGGGGACTACAATGAGCAGTTCTTC. This gives the protein CASSSGTGDYNEQFF. This chain joins TRBV5-1 and TRBJ2-1; TRBD1 matches 10 bases. The CDR3 contains 15 residues. V was pared by 3 bases and J by 3 bases, with 3 bases of the junction left unmatched. Germline CDR1 and CDR2: SGHRS and YFSETQ. Full variable domain (remainder filled in from reference TRBV5-1 and TRBJ2-1): KAGVTQTPRYLIKTRGQQVTLSCSPISGHRSVSWYQQTPGQGLQFLFEYFSETQRNKGNFPGRFSGRQFSNSRSEMNVSTLELGDSALYLCASSSGTGDYNEQFFGPGTRLTVL.

CDR3 sequence: CASSFIHHPGQVYSYEQYF. Here the CDR3 DNA reads TGTGCCAGCAGTTTCATACACCATCCGGGACAGGTTTACTCCTACGAGCAGTACTTC. The chain employs TRBV28 and TRBJ2-7; 8 bases are a match to TRBD1. Germline trimming cut 3 bases from V and 0 bases from J; bases unmatched to any gene: 16. CDR3 length: 19 residues. The V gene's germline CDR1 is MDHEN and CDR2 SYDVKM.